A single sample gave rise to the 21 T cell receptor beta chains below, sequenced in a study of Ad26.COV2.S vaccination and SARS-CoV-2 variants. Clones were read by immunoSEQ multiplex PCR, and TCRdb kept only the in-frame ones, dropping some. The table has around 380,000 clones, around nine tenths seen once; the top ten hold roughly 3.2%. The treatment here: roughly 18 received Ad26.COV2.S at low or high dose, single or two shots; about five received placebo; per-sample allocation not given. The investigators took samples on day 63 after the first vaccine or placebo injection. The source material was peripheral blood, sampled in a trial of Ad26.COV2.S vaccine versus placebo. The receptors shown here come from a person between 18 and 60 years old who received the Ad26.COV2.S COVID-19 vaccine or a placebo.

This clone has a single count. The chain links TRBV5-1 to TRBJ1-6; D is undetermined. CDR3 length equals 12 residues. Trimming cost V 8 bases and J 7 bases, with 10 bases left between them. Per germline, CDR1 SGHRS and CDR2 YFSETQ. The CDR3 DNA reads TGCGCCAGAGCCCACGGGAATTCACCCCTCCACTTT. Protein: CARAHGNSPLHF.

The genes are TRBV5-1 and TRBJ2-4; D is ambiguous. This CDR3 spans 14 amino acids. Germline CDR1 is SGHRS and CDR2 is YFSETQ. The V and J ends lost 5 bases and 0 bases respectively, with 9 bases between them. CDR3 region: CASRIDGAKNIQYF. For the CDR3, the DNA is TGCGCCAGCAGGATCGACGGAGCCAAAAACATTCAGTACTTC.

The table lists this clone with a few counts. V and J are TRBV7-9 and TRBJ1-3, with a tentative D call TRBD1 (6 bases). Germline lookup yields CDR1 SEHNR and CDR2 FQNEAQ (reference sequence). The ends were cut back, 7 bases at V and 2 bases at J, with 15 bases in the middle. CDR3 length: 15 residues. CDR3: CASKGTTGPGNTIYF. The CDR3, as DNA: TGTGCCAGCAAGGGGACAACCGGGCCTGGAAACACCATATATTTT. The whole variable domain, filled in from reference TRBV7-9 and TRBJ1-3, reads DTGVSQNPRHKITKRGQNVTFRCDPISEHNRLYWYRQTLGQGPEFLTYFQNEAQLEKSRLLSDRFSAERPKGSFSTLEIQRTEQGDSAMYLCASKGTTGPGNTIYFGEGSWLTVV.

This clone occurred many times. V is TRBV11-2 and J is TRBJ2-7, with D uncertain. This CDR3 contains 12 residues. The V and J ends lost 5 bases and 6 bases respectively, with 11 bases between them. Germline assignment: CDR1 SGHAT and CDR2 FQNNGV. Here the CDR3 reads CASSIRVGEQYF. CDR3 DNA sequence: TGTGCCAGCAGCATCAGAGTCGGCGAGCAGTACTTC.

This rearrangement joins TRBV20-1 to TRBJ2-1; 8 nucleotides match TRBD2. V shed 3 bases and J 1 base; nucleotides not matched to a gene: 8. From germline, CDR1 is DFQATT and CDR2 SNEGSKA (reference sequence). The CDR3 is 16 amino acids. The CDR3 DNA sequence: TGCAGTGCTAGTAGCGGGGTTTCCCTATCCTACAATGAGCAGTTCTTC. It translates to CSASSGVSLSYNEQFF.

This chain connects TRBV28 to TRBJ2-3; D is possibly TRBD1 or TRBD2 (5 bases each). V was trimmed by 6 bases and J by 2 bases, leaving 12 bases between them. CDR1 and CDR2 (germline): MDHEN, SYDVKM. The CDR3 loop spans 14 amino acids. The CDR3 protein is CASSPGTLTDTQYF. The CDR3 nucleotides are TGTGCCAGCAGCCCGGGGACGCTCACAGATACGCAGTATTTT.

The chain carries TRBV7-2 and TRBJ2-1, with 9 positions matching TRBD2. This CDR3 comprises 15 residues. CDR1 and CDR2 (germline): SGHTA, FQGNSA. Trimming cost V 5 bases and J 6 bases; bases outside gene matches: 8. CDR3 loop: CASSVGLAQGNEQFF. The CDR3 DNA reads TGTGCCAGCAGCGTAGGACTAGCGCAGGGCAATGAGCAGTTCTTC.

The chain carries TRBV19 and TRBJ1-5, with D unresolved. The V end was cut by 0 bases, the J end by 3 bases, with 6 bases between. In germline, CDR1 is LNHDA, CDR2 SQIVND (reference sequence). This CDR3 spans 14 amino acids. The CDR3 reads CASSIESSNQPQHF. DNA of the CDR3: TGTGCCAGTAGTATAGAAAGCTCCAATCAGCCCCAGCATTTT.

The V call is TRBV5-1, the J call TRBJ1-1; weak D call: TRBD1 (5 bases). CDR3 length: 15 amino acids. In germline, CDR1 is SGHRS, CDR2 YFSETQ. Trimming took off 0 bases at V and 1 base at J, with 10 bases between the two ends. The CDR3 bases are TGCGCCAGCAGCTTGGGGACATCGCCGAACACTGAAGCTTTCTTT. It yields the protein CASSLGTSPNTEAFF.

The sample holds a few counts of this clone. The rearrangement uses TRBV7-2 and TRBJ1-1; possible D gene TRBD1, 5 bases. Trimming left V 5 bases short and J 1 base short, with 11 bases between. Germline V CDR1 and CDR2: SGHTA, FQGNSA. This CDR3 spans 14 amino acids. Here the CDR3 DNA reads TGTGCCAGCAGCCCTGGAGGGGCGAACACTGAAGCTTTCTTT. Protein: CASSPGGANTEAFF.

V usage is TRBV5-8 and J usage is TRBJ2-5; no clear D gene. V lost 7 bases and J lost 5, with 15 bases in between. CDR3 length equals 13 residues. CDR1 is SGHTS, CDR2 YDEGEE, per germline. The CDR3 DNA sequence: TGTGCCAGCTCTGGTTCGAATTGGGAGACCCAGTACTTC. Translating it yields CASSGSNWETQYF. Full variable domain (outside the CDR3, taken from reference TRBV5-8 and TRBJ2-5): EAGVTQSPTHLIKTRGQQATLRCSPISGHTSVYWYQQALGLGLQFLLWYDEGEERNRGNFPPRFSGRQFPNYSSELNVNALELEDSALYLCASSGSNWETQYFGPGTRLLVL.

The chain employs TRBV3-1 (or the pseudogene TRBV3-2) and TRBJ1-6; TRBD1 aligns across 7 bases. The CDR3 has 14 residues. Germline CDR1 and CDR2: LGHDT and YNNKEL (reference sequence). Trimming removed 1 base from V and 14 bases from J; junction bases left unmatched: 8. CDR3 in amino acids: CASSQGWQGVALHF. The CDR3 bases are TGTGCCAGCAGCCAAGGATGGCAGGGGGTGGCCCTCCACTTT.

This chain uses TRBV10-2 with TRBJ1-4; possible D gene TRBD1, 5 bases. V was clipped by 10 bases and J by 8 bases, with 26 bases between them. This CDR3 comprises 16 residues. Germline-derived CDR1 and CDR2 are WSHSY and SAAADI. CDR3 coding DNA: TGCGCCACCTCTGACACGACCCTAGGGGTGGGAGAAAAACTGTTTTTT. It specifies CATSDTTLGVGEKLFF.

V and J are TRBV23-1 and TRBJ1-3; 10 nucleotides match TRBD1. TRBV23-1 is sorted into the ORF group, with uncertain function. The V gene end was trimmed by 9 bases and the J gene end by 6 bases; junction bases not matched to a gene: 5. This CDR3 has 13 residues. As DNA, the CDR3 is TGCGCCAGTGGCGGGACAGGGGCAAACACCATATATTTT. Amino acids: CASGGTGANTIYF.

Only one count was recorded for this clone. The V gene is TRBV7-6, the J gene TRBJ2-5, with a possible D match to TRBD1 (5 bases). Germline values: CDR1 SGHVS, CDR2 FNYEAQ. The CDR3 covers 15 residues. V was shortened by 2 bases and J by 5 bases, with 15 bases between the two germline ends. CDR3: CASSLSNGRVETQYF. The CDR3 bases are TGTGCCAGCAGCTTATCCAACGGCAGGGTGGAGACCCAGTACTTC. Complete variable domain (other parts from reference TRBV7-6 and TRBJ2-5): GAGVSQSPRYKVTKRGQDVALRCDPISGHVSLYWYRQALGQGPEFLTYFNYEAQQDKSGLPNDRFSAERPEGSISTLTIQRTEQRDSAMYRCASSLSNGRVETQYFGPGTRLLVL.

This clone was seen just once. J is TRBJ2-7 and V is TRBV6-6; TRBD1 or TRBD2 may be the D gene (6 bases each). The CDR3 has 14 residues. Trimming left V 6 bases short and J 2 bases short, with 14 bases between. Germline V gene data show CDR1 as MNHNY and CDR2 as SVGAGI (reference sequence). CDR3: CASRHGGQAYEQYF. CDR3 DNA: TGTGCCAGCAGGCACGGGGGACAAGCCTACGAGCAGTACTTC.

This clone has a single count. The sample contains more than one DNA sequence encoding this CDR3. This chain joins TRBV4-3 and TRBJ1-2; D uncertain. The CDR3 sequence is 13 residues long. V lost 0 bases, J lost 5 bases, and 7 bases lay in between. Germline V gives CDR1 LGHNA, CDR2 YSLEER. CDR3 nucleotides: TGCGCCAGCAGCCAAGATCGAGATTATGGCTACACCTTC. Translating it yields CASSQDRDYGYTF.

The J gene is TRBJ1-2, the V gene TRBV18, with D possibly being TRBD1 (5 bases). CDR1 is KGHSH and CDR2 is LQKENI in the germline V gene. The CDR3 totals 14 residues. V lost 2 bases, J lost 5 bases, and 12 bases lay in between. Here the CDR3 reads CASSPVDRGYGYTF. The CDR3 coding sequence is TGTGCCAGCTCACCAGTAGACAGAGGATATGGCTACACCTTC.

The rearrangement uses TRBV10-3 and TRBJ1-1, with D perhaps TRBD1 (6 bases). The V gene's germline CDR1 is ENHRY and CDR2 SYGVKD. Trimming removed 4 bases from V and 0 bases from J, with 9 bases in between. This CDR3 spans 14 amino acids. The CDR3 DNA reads TGTGCCATCAGTGCGACAGGAATGAACACTGAAGCTTTCTTT. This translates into CAISATGMNTEAFF.

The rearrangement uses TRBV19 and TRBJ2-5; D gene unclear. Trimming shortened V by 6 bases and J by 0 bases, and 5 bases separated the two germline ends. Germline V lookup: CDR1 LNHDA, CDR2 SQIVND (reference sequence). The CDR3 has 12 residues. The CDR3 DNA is TGTGCCAGTAGGGGGTACCAAGAGACCCAGTACTTC. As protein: CASRGYQETQYF.

The CDR3 region is CAVGTSGNNEQFF. Written as DNA, the CDR3 is TGTGCCGTAGGGACTAGCGGAAACAATGAGCAGTTCTTC. V is TRBV12-3 or TRBV12-4 and J is TRBJ2-1, with TRBD2 identical over 11 bases. V was clipped by 11 bases and J by 5 bases; unmatched bases: 5. The CDR3 covers 13 residues.